This T cell receptor (beta chain) was found in a study of cytomegalovirus exposure and HLA in healthy donors. General observations from the study: Analysis performed later found more than 15,000 TCR beta sequences associated with HLA alleles at 0.05 false discovery rate. The productive fraction for most TCR beta V segments was about 90% or about 30% in an earlier analysis. Versus the 666-donor mean, an Asian-associated ancestry cluster reportedly showed fewer N-insertions in a later analysis.

V lost 3 bases to trimming and J lost 2 bases; unmatched junction nucleotides: 3. Germline loops: CDR1 SNHLY, CDR2 FYNNEI. The CDR3 contains 15 residues. For this clone: Its antigen is currently unknown.

Amplification used 60 Vbeta primers and 13 Jbeta primers. Method: immunoSEQ multiplex PCR; TCRdb's copy keeps in-frame clones and lacks some. The table has over 150,000 clones, approximately 72% seen once; the top ten hold approximately 1.3%. The TCR originated in a man between 18 and 35 years old in good health and CMV-seronegative. This sequence joins TRBV2 and TRBJ2-7; 11 nucleotides align to TRBD2. Source material: PBMCs. The CDR3 bases are TGTGCCAGCAGTGAGTCGACTAGCGGGACCTACGAGCAGTACTTC. As protein: CASSESTSGTYEQYF.